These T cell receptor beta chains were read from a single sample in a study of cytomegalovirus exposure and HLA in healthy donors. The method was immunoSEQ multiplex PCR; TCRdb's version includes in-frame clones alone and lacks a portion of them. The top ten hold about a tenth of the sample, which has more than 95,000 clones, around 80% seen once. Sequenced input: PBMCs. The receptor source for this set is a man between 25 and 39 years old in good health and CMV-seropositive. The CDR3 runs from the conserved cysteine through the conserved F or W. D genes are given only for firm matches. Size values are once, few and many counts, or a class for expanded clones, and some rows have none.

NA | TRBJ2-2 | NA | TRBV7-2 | TGTGTCAGCAGCTTAGGGGGGGCCGGGGAGCTGTTTTTT | CVSSLGGAGELFF
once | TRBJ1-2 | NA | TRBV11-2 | TGTGCCAGCAGCCTCGACAGTCACGGCTATGGCTACACCTTC | CASSLDSHGYGYTF
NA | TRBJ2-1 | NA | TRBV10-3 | TGTGCCATCAGCAGCCGGGGAAAGGGGGACAATGAGCAGTTCTTC | CAISSRGKGDNEQFF
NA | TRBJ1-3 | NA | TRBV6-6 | TGTGCCAGCAGCCCTCCGGGGACTGGAAACACCATATATTTT | CASSPPGTGNTIYF
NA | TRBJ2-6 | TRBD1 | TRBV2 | TGTGCCACCGATCCGGGACAGGGGGCGCTTGGGGCCAACGTCCTGACTTTC | CATDPGQGALGANVLTF
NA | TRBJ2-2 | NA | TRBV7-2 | TGTGCCAGCAGCTTAGGGTCAGCGAACACCGGGGAGCTGTTTTTT | CASSLGSANTGELFF
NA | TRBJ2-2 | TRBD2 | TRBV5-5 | TGTGCCAGCAGCTTGAGGCCTAGCGGGCGGGCCGGGGAGCTGTTTTTT | CASSLRPSGRAGELFF
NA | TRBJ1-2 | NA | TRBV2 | TGTGCCAGCAGTGGTAGACAGGTCCATGGCTACACCTTC | CASSGRQVHGYTF
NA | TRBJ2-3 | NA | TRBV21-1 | TGTGCCAGCAGCCACCCCGGACAGAGCTGCACAGATACGCAGTATTTT | CASSHPGQSCTDTQYF
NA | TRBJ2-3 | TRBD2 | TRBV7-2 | TGTGCCAGCAGCTCTCTAGCGGGAAGCACAGATACGCAGTATTTT | CASSSLAGSTDTQYF
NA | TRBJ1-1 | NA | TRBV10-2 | TGCGCCAGCAGGTCCCGCGGACAGAGTAATGAAGCTTTCTTT | CASRSRGQSNEAFF
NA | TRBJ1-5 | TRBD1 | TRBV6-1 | TGTGCCAGCAGCCAAACAGGGGGAGGCAATCAGCCCCAGCATTTT | CASSQTGGGNQPQHF
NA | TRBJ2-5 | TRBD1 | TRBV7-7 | TGTGCCAGCAGCCATACAGGGGCAGGAGAGACCCAGTACTTC | CASSHTGAGETQYF
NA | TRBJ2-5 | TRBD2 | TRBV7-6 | TGTGCCAGCAGCTTAGCGGAGGCCCTAGCGGGAGTCAGGGAGACCCAGTACTTC | CASSLAEALAGVRETQYF
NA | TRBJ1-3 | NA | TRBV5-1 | TGCGCCAGCAGCACCTCTGCGAGCTCTGGAAACACCATATATTTT | CASSTSASSGNTIYF
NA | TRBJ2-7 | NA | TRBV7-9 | TGTGCCAGCAGCCCGACGGGTAGTCACGAGCAGTACTTC | CASSPTGSHEQYF
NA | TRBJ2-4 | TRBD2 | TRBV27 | TGTGCCAGCAGTCCCGGGACTAGCGGGACCAGAGACATTCAGTACTTC | CASSPGTSGTRDIQYF
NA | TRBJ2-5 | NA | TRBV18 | TGTGCCAGCTCACCGGGGGGGACCCAGTACTTC | CASSPGGTQYF
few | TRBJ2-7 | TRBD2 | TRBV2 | TGTGCCAGCAGTGAAGGACTAGCGGGAGGGCACGAGCAGTACTTC | CASSEGLAGGHEQYF
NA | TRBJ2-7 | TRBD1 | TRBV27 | TGTGCCAGCAGGAGGACAGGGGCCTACGAGCAGTACTTC | CASRRTGAYEQYF
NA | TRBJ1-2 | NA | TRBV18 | TGTGCCAGCTCACCCGGGAGACAACCTAACTATGGCTACACCTTC | CASSPGRQPNYGYTF
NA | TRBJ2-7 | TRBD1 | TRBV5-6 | TGTGCCAGCAGCTTGGTGGCAGGGGGCTACGAGCAGTACTTC | CASSLVAGGYEQYF
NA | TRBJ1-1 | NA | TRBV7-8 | TGTGCCAGCAGCGCTAGGAAGGGGTGGAACACTGAAGCTTTCTTT | CASSARKGWNTEAFF
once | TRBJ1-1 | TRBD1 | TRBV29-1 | TGCAGCGTTACGACAGGGGGAGGCACTGAAGCTTTCTTT | CSVTTGGGTEAFF
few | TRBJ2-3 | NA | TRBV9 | TGTGCCAGCAGCGTAGGAATTCAGTACCCTTCCACAGATACGCAGTATTTT | CASSVGIQYPSTDTQYF